The next 19 T cell receptor beta chains were all read from a single sample in a study of T cells in localized non-small cell lung cancer. The repertoire was sequenced with immunoSEQ multiplex PCR; TCRdb's copy has only in-frame clones and lacks some. There are roughly 1,100 clones in the sample; approximately 25% occur only once, and over 9.5% lies in the top ten. Sequenced material: normal lung tissue next to the tumor, taken before any cancer treatment. The receptors stem from a woman aged 35 to 75 with stage III squamous cell lung carcinoma.

The CDR3 sequence: CSVAGAGIYNEQFF. The CDR3 bases are TGCAGCGTTGCTGGGGCGGGGATCTACAATGAGCAGTTCTTC. The chain links TRBV29-1 to TRBJ2-1; tentative D call: TRBD2 (6 bases). Per germline, CDR1 SQVTM and CDR2 ANQGSEA. The CDR3 has 14 amino acids. V gave up 4 bases and J gave up 3 bases, with 13 bases separating them.

In its sample, this clone ranks as medium-sized. V is TRBV11-3 and J is TRBJ2-3, with 7 bases lining up with TRBD1. Trimming cost V 3 bases and J 5 bases; bases outside gene matches: 11. The CDR3 is 16 amino acids. Germline V gene sequence: CDR1 SGHNT, CDR2 YENEEA. The CDR3, as DNA: TGTGCCAGCAGCTTGGAAGGGGGCACCTCAGTAGATACGCAGTATTTT. This encodes CASSLEGGTSVDTQYF.

CDR3 sequence reads: CASYRRKSGTGYYEQYF. CDR3 DNA: TGTGCCAGCTACCGGAGAAAGTCCGGGACAGGGTACTACGAGCAGTACTTC. The chain carries TRBV15 and TRBJ2-7; 9 positions match TRBD1. The CDR3 loop spans 17 amino acids. The germline gives CDR1 LNHNV, CDR2 YYDKDF (reference sequence). Losses at the gene ends were 10 bases for V and 3 bases for J; bases not matched to a gene: 19.

This clone was seen more than once but under ten times. V usage is TRBV11-3 and J usage is TRBJ2-7, with TRBD1 identical over 10 bases. The germline V gene has CDR1 SGHNT and CDR2 YENEEA. J was trimmed by 5 bases and V by 5 bases; bases with no gene match: 9. The CDR3 totals 15 residues. In DNA form, the CDR3 reads TGTGCCAGCAGCCCGCCGGGACAGGGGACCCACGAGCAGTACTTC. Protein: CASSPPGQGTHEQYF.

The rearrangement uses TRBV5-1 and TRBJ2-2; TRBD1 matches 10 bases. The CDR3 consists of 16 residues. From germline, CDR1 is SGHRS and CDR2 YFSETQ. The J segment lost 2 bases and the V segment lost 4 bases, leaving 5 bases of the junction unmatched. CDR3 region: CASSRTTGGNTGELFF. The CDR3 DNA follows: TGCGCCAGCAGCCGAACGACAGGGGGCAACACCGGGGAGCTGTTTTTT.

V gene TRBV30 combines with J gene TRBJ1-1, with D possibly TRBD1 on 5 matching bases. Germline assignment: CDR1 GTSNPN and CDR2 SVGIG (reference sequence). Trimming pared 4 bases from V and 5 bases from J, leaving 14 bases between. CDR3 length equals 13 residues. This chain's CDR3 is CAWKVREGTEAFF. The CDR3 DNA sequence: TGTGCCTGGAAGGTCAGGGAGGGAACTGAAGCTTTCTTT.

There are a few counts of this clone. This rearrangement joins TRBV11-3 to TRBJ2-3; 9 bases match TRBD1. This CDR3 spans 16 amino acids. V was pared by 6 bases and J by 5 bases, with 12 bases of the junction left unmatched. Germline V gene data show CDR1 as SGHNT and CDR2 as YENEEA. CDR3 protein: CASSIPGQGIQDTQYF. The CDR3 DNA follows: TGTGCCAGCAGTATTCCGGGACAGGGCATTCAAGATACGCAGTATTTT.

There are a few counts of this clone. This rearrangement joins TRBV6-8 to TRBJ2-1; 8 nucleotides line up with TRBD2. The J segment lost 0 bases and the V segment lost 5 bases, leaving 6 bases of the junction unmatched. CDR3 length equals 16 residues. Germline V lookup: CDR1 MNHGY, CDR2 SAAAGT. CDR3 coding DNA: TGTGCCAGCAGTGCCACGGGGGGGAGCTCCTACAATGAGCAGTTCTTC. This sequence encodes CASSATGGSSYNEQFF.

This chain uses TRBV30 with TRBJ1-3, with D uncertain. This CDR3 spans 14 amino acids. With 1 base removed from V and 2 bases from J, the gap between germline ends came to 9 bases. The germline gives CDR1 GTSNPN, CDR2 SVGIG (reference sequence). The DNA for the CDR3 is TGTGCCTGGAGTGAAATAGGGACTGGAAACACCATATATTTT. It translates to CAWSEIGTGNTIYF. Based on the CDR3 plus reference TRBV30 and TRBJ1-3, the full variable domain is SQTIHQWPATLVQPVGSPLSLECTVEGTSNPNLYWYRQAAGRGLQLLFYSVGIGQISSEVPQNLSASRPQDRQFILSSKKLLLSDSGFYLCAWSEIGTGNTIYFGEGSWLTVV.

In its sample, this clone was seen once. V usage is TRBV10-2 and J usage is TRBJ1-2, with D possibly matching TRBD1 (5 bases). Trimming stripped 3 bases from V and 8 bases from J, with 10 bases between. CDR3 length: 12 residues. Germline values: CDR1 WSHSY, CDR2 SAAADI. CDR3 region: CASSEGARGYTF. The CDR3 DNA reads TGCGCCAGCAGTGAAGGGGCGCGGGGCTACACCTTC.

The chain recombines TRBV30 with TRBJ2-1; tentatively, D is TRBD1 (6 bases). Trimming took off 3 bases at V and 5 bases at J, with 14 bases between the two ends. Germline CDR1 reads GTSNPN; CDR2 reads SVGIG (reference sequence). This CDR3 region has 14 residues. The CDR3 coding sequence is TGTGCCTGGAGCCGCGGACAGATCCACAATGAGCAGTTCTTC. It codes for CAWSRGQIHNEQFF.

In its sample, this clone is medium-sized. The chain uses TRBV11-3 and TRBJ2-2, with 9 bases lining up with TRBD1. The CDR3 runs to 16 residues. Germline V gives CDR1 SGHNT, CDR2 YENEEA. Losses at the gene ends were 7 bases for V and 4 bases for J; bases not matched to a gene: 10. The chain's CDR3 is CASTTGGAWFTGELFF. CDR3 coding DNA: TGTGCCAGCACTACAGGGGGCGCATGGTTCACCGGGGAGCTGTTTTTT.

This clone was recorded only once. This chain uses TRBV5-1 with TRBJ1-6; the D gene is possibly TRBD1 (5 bases). The ends were cut back, 6 bases at V and 5 bases at J, with 18 bases in the middle. The CDR3 covers 16 residues. CDR1 and CDR2 from the germline V gene are SGHRS and YFSETQ. DNA for the CDR3: TGCGCCAGCAAATTTGGGGCGGCCATTGATAATTCACCCCTCCACTTT. It specifies CASKFGAAIDNSPLHF.

This clone showed up just a few times. The chain recombines TRBV10-2 with TRBJ2-2; TRBD1 matches at 11 bases. Germline V gene data show CDR1 as WSHSY and CDR2 as SAAADI. The V gene end was trimmed by 4 bases and the J gene end by 6 bases; junction bases not matched to a gene: 10. The CDR3 length is 17 residues. CDR3 sequence: CASSAAGTGGVAGELFF. In DNA, the CDR3 is TGCGCCAGCAGTGCGGCAGGGACAGGGGGTGTCGCCGGGGAGCTGTTTTTT.

The CDR3, as DNA: TGCGCCAGCAGTGTGCCGTCTGGGACAGGGTTCCACAATGAGCAGTTCTTC. Its protein product is CASSVPSGTGFHNEQFF. The gene calls are TRBV10-2 and TRBJ2-1, with 9 bases lining up with TRBD1. The CDR3 length is 17 residues. V was pared by 4 bases and J by 5 bases, with 12 bases of the junction left unmatched. The germline V gene has CDR1 WSHSY and CDR2 SAAADI.

This chain links TRBV12-5 with TRBJ2-2; the match to TRBD1 covers 8 bases. Trimming removed 1 base from V and 4 bases from J; junction bases left unmatched: 2. CDR3 length: 15 residues. Germline CDR1 and CDR2: LGHNT and FRNRAP. CDR3 DNA sequence: TGTGCTAGTGGTTTGGGACAGGGGCCCACCGGGGAGCTGTTTTTT. It codes for CASGLGQGPTGELFF.

This clone was picked up a small number of times. The chain combines TRBV9 with TRBJ1-5; no definite D call. The CDR3 runs to 13 residues. Germline assignment: CDR1 SGDLS and CDR2 YYNGEE. V was clipped by 2 bases and J by 5 bases, with 8 bases between them. CDR3 sequence: CASSVYGDQPQHF. Written as DNA, the CDR3 is TGTGCCAGCAGCGTGTACGGAGATCAGCCCCAGCATTTT.

V usage is TRBV19 and J usage is TRBJ1-2, with D possibly being TRBD1 (5 bases). Trimming pared 1 base from V and 0 bases from J, leaving 12 bases between. The V gene's germline CDR1 is LNHDA and CDR2 SQIVND (reference sequence). This CDR3 spans 16 amino acids. CDR3 nucleotide sequence: TGTGCCAGTAGTATAGCCCGGGGCCTACCTAACTATGGCTACACCTTC. It translates to CASSIARGLPNYGYTF.

CDR3 sequence (DNA): TGTGCCAGCAGTAAAGGGTCCTATAATTCACCCCTCCACTTT. Protein product: CASSKGSYNSPLHF. The gene calls are TRBV6-8 and TRBJ1-6; D not certain. CDR1 is MNHGY and CDR2 is SAAAGT in the germline V gene. The length of the CDR3 is 14 residues. Trimming stripped 5 bases from V and 1 base from J, with 6 bases between.